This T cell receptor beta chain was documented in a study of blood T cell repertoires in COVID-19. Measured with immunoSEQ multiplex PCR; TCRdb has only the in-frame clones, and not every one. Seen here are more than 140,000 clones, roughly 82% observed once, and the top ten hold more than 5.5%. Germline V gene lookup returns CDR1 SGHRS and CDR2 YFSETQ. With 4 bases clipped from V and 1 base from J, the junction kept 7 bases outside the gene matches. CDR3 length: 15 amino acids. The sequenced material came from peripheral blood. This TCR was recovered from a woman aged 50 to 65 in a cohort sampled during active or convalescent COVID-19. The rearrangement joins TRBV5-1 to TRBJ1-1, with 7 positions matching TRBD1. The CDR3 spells CASSPQGESNTEAFF. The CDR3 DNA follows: TGCGCCAGCAGCCCCCAGGGGGAGTCGAACACTGAAGCTTTCTTT. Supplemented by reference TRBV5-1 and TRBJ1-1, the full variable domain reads KAGVTQTPRYLIKTRGQQVTLSCSPISGHRSVSWYQQTPGQGLQFLFEYFSETQRNKGNFPGRFSGRQFSNSRSEMNVSTLELGDSALYLCASSPQGESNTEAFFGQGTRLTVV.